A single sample is the source of the 18 T cell receptor beta chains below, sequenced in a study of blood T cell repertoires in COVID-19. Only in-frame clones appear in the TCRdb table, and some are missing; sequencing was by immunoSEQ multiplex PCR. This sample has 150,000 to 200,000 clones, with roughly 81% found just once. What was sequenced was peripheral blood. These receptors were collected from an elderly woman with COVID-19, enrolled during active disease.

The rearrangement links TRBV3-1 (or the pseudogene TRBV3-2) to TRBJ1-3; the D is unclear. This CDR3 spans 13 amino acids. The ends were cut back, 1 base at V and 2 bases at J, with 3 bases in the middle. Germline loops: CDR1 LGHDT, CDR2 YNNKEL (reference sequence). The CDR3 DNA reads as TGTGCCAGCAGCCAAGTAGCTGGAAACACCATATATTTT. It yields the protein CASSQVAGNTIYF.

V and J are TRBV5-1 and TRBJ1-1; D not certain. Trimming pared 2 bases from V and 6 bases from J, leaving 11 bases between. From germline, CDR1 is SGHRS and CDR2 YFSETQ. The CDR3 runs to 13 residues. The CDR3 spells CASSFYLGAEAFF. CDR3 bases: TGCGCCAGCAGCTTCTACCTAGGAGCTGAAGCTTTCTTT.

The rearrangement uses TRBV5-1 and TRBJ1-2; TRBD1 matches 10 bases. This CDR3 has 16 residues. The germline gives CDR1 SGHRS, CDR2 YFSETQ. J lost 2 bases, V lost 4 bases, and 8 bases had no gene match. The chain's CDR3 is CASSPVPGQGNYGYTF. CDR3 sequence (DNA): TGCGCCAGCAGCCCTGTCCCGGGACAGGGGAACTATGGCTACACCTTC.

This clone was observed at least ten times. The J gene is TRBJ1-5, the V gene TRBV7-2; perhaps TRBD1 as D (6 bases). This CDR3 has 13 amino acids. V was clipped by 5 bases and J by 7 bases, with 12 bases between them. Germline V gene lookup returns CDR1 SGHTA and CDR2 FQGNSA. CDR3 sequence: CASSLTDRQPQHF. In DNA, the CDR3 is TGTGCCAGCAGCCTAACGGACAGACAGCCCCAGCATTTT.

Ten or more counts support this clone. V and J are TRBV5-4 and TRBJ2-7; possible D gene TRBD1, 5 bases. The germline CDR1 and CDR2 sequences are SGHNT and YYREEE (reference sequence). This CDR3 has 13 residues. Trimming cost V 2 bases and J 0 bases, with 6 bases left between them. The CDR3 sequence: CASSLRGSYEQYF. CDR3 coding DNA: TGTGCCAGCAGCTTAAGGGGCTCCTACGAGCAGTACTTC.

On this clone itself: Germline and junction disagree at one end, which may indicate a read error. The chain recombines TRBV7-7 with TRBJ2-3, with 7 bases identical to TRBD2. In germline, CDR1 is SSHAT, CDR2 FNYEAQ (reference sequence). The CDR3 loop spans 15 amino acids. The CDR3 loop is CASSSTGGRTDTQYF. The CDR3 nucleotides are TGTGCTAGCAGCTCCACCGGGGGGAGAACAGATACGCAGTATTTT.

The gene calls are TRBV15 and TRBJ2-2; D unclear. CDR3 size: 14 residues. CDR1 is LNHNV and CDR2 is YYDKDF in the germline V gene (reference sequence). V was pared by 2 bases and J by 2 bases, with 6 bases between. CDR3: CATSRTANTGELFF. The DNA for the CDR3 is TGTGCCACCAGCAGAACAGCAAACACCGGGGAGCTGTTTTTT.

The CDR3 protein is CASSWSDDYEQYF. Here the CDR3 DNA reads TGTGCCAGCAGCTGGTCAGATGACTACGAGCAGTACTTC. V gene TRBV7-9 combines with J gene TRBJ2-7; D is ambiguous. This CDR3 contains 13 residues. V was clipped by 4 bases and J by 3 bases, with 10 bases between them. Per germline, CDR1 SEHNR and CDR2 FQNEAQ (reference sequence).

The chain is built from TRBV5-8 and TRBJ1-5, with TRBD1 matching 9 bases. Per the germline V gene, CDR1 is SGHTS and CDR2 is YDEGEE. V dropped 0 bases and J dropped 6; count of bases not matched to a gene: 4. The CDR3 consists of 15 residues. CDR3 sequence (DNA): TGTGCCAGCAGCTTGGGGGACAGGGTAGGTCAGCCCCAGCATTTT. Translating gives CASSLGDRVGQPQHF. Drawing the rest from reference TRBV5-8 and TRBJ1-5, the complete variable domain is EAGVTQSPTHLIKTRGQQATLRCSPISGHTSVYWYQQALGLGLQFLLWYDEGEERNRGNFPPRFSGRQFPNYSSELNVNALELEDSALYLCASSLGDRVGQPQHFGDGTRLSIL.

V usage is TRBV7-9 and J usage is TRBJ2-5; 7 bases line up with TRBD1. Trimming took 5 bases from V and 1 from J; bases not matched to a gene: 13. This CDR3 contains 17 residues. Looked up from germline, CDR1 is SEHNR and CDR2 is FQNEAQ (reference sequence). CDR3 sequence (DNA): TGTGCCAGCAGCCTTGGAGGTGGTGGACAGGCCCAAGAGACCCAGTACTTC. Amino acids: CASSLGGGGQAQETQYF. Full variable domain (outside the CDR3, taken from reference TRBV7-9 and TRBJ2-5): DTGVSQNPRHKITKRGQNVTFRCDPISEHNRLYWYRQTLGQGPEFLTYFQNEAQLEKSRLLSDRFSAERPKGSFSTLEIQRTEQGDSAMYLCASSLGGGGQAQETQYFGPGTRLLVL.

This clone was picked up one time. V and J are TRBV15 and TRBJ2-7; maybe TRBD2 (6 bases). Germline V gives CDR1 LNHNV, CDR2 YYDKDF (reference sequence). CDR3 size: 16 residues. Trimming removed 2 bases from V and 3 bases from J, with 17 bases in between. CDR3 bases: TGTGCCACCAGCAGACCCCGGGACGGACTAATCTACGAGCAGTACTTC. This codes for CATSRPRDGLIYEQYF.

The chain couples TRBV6-5 to TRBJ2-5; D perhaps matches TRBD1 (5 bases). The V gene lost 10 bases and the J gene lost 1 base, with 13 bases spanning the gap. The CDR3 covers 13 residues. Germline CDR1 MNHEY, CDR2 SVGAGI. The CDR3 DNA sequence: TGTGCCACGATCAGGGATTTCCAAGAGACCCAGTACTTC. Translation gives CATIRDFQETQYF.

This sequence joins TRBV10-3 and TRBJ2-7, with D perhaps TRBD1 (5 bases). CDR1 ENHRY and CDR2 SYGVKD come from the germline V gene. The CDR3 loop spans 14 amino acids. The germline V and J ends were trimmed by 3 bases and 1 base, with 10 bases remaining between them. The CDR3, as DNA: TGTGCCATCAGTGAATCTTCAGGGTCCTACGAGCAGTACTTC. Translated, it gives CAISESSGSYEQYF.

The chain recombines TRBV5-1 with TRBJ2-5; 9 positions agree with TRBD1. The ends lost 4 bases at V and 5 bases at J; junction bases unmatched: 9. This CDR3 region has 15 residues. Germline CDR1 and CDR2: SGHRS and YFSETQ. The DNA of the CDR3 is TGCGCCAGCAGCATCGGACAGGGGAGAGGGGAGACCCAGTACTTC. It codes for CASSIGQGRGETQYF.

A single count supports this clone. The gene calls are TRBV4-3 and TRBJ1-1, with D unresolved. This CDR3 has 13 amino acids. Germline V lookup: CDR1 LGHNA, CDR2 YSLEER. Trimming cost V 5 bases and J 10 bases, with 17 bases left between them. DNA of the CDR3: TGCGCCAGCAGCTTAGGGTTTTCGGGGAGAGCTTTCTTT. Protein: CASSLGFSGRAFF.

The chain couples TRBV10-3 to TRBJ1-5; D gene unclear. Trimming removed 4 bases from V and 0 bases from J, with 10 bases in between. This CDR3 has 15 residues. Germline CDR1 and CDR2: ENHRY and SYGVKD. In DNA form, the CDR3 reads TGTGCCATCAGTGTTAACGGTAATAGCAATCAGCCCCAGCATTTT. Protein sequence: CAISVNGNSNQPQHF.

This rearrangement joins TRBV29-1 to TRBJ1-4; 7 bases agree with TRBD1. Unmatched junction bases numbered 5, after V lost 0 bases and J lost 4 bases. This CDR3 spans 15 amino acids. The germline gives CDR1 SQVTM, CDR2 ANQGSEA. CDR3 amino acids: CSVEDGGTVNEKLFF. The DNA for the CDR3 is TGCAGCGTTGAAGATGGGGGGACAGTTAATGAAAAACTGTTTTTT. Combining the CDR3 with reference TRBV29-1 and TRBJ1-4 gives the whole variable domain SAVISQKPSRDICQRGTSLTIQCQVDSQVTMMFWYRQQPGQSLTLIATANQGSEATYESGFVIDKFPISRPNLTFSTLTVSNMSPEDSSIYLCSVEDGGTVNEKLFFGSGTQLSVL.

The J gene is TRBJ1-2, the V gene TRBV24-1; D is possibly TRBD1 (6 bases). The germline V gene has CDR1 KGHDR and CDR2 SFDVKD. CDR3 length: 16 residues. The germline V and J ends were trimmed by 3 bases and 2 bases, with 15 bases remaining between them. The CDR3 here is CATSDGDRPSNYGYTF. CDR3 nucleotide sequence: TGTGCCACCAGTGATGGAGACAGGCCCTCCAACTATGGCTACACCTTC.